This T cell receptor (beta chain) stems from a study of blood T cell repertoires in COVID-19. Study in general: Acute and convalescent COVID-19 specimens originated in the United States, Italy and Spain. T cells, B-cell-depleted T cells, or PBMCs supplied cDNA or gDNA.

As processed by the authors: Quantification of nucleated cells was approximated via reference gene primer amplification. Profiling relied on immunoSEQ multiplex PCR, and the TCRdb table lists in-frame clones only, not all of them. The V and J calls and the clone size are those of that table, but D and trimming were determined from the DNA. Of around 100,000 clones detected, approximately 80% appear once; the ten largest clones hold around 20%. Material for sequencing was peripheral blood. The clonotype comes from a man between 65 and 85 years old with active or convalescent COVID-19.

DNA for the CDR3: TGCGCCAGCAGCTTGGCCGTTAGCGGGCCCTACGAGCAGTACTTC. It yields the protein CASSLAVSGPYEQYF. This rearrangement joins TRBV5-1 to TRBJ2-7; 7 nucleotides match TRBD2. Germline values: CDR1 SGHRS, CDR2 YFSETQ. This CDR3 region has 15 residues. Trimming took 0 bases from V and 2 from J; bases not matched to a gene: 5.